This TCR beta chain came from a study of cytomegalovirus exposure and HLA in healthy donors. Whole-study results and caveats: Presence/absence results assume similar sequencing depth per donor, which may not hold. Association of approximately 16,000 TCR beta sequences with HLA alleles was found at 0.05 false discovery rate in a later analysis. In a later analysis, donors in an Asian-associated ancestry cluster reportedly had fewer N-insertions in productive TCRs than the cohort mean. Earlier analysis looked at TCR beta V segments, and most were productive about 87% or about 30% of the time.

PCR amplification relied on 60 Vbeta primers (plus 13 Jbeta primers). Sequenced by immunoSEQ multiplex PCR; TCRdb stores in-frame clones only, minus some. This sample has fewer than 45,000 clones, with around three quarters found just once. The germline V gene has CDR1 MNHNS and CDR2 SASEGT. The V and J ends lost 3 bases and 5 bases respectively, with 8 bases between them. This CDR3 is 13 amino acids long. On this clone itself: Its antigen is as yet unknown.

Sequenced: PBMCs. This clonotype was obtained from a male donor in good health and CMV-seronegative. This chain connects TRBV6-1 to TRBJ1-5; D is ambiguous. The chain's CDR3 is CASSDTADQPQHF. In nucleotides, the CDR3 is TGTGCCAGCAGTGATACAGCGGATCAGCCCCAGCATTTT.